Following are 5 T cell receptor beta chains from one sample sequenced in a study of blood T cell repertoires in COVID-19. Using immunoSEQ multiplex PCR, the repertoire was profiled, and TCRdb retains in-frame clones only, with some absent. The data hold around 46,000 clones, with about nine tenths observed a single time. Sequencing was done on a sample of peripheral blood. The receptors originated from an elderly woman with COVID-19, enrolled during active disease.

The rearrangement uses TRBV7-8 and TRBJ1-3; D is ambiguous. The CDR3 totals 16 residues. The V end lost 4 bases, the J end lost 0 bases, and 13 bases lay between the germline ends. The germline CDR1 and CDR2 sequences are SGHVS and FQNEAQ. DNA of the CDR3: TGTGCCAGCAGCTCGCGCCCCCAGGTCTCTGGAAACACCATATATTTT. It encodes CASSSRPQVSGNTIYF.

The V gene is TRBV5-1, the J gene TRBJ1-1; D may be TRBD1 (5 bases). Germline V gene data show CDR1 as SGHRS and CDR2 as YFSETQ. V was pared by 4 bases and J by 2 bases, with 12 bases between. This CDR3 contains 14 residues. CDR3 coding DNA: TGCGCCAGCAGCGGGTCGACAGACAACACTGAAGCTTTCTTT. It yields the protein CASSGSTDNTEAFF.

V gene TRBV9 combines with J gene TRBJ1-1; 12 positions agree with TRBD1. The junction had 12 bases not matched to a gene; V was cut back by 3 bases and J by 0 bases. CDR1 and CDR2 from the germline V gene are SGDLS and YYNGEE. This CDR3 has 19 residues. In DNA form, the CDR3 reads TGTGCCAGCAGCGCTTATCACCGGGACAGGGGGCCCCTGAACACTGAAGCTTTCTTT. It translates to CASSAYHRDRGPLNTEAFF. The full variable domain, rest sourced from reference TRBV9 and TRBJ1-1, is DSGVTQTPKHLITATGQRVTLRCSPRSGDLSVYWYQQSLDQGLQFLIQYYNGEERAKGNILERFSAQQFPDLHSELNLSSLELGDSALYFCASSAYHRDRGPLNTEAFFGQGTRLTVV.

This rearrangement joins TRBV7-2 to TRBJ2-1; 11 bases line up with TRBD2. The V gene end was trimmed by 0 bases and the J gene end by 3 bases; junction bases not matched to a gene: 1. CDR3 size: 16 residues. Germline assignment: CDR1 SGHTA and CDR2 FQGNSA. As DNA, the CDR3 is TGTGCCAGCAGCTTAGCGGGACTAGCGGTCTACAATGAGCAGTTCTTC. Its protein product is CASSLAGLAVYNEQFF.

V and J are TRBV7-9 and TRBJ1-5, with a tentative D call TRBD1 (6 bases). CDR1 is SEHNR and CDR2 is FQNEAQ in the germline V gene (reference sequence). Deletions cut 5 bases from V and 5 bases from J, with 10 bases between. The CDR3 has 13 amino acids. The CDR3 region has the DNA TGTGCCAGCAGCACGGACAGAGATCAGCCCCAGCATTTT. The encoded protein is CASSTDRDQPQHF.